This T cell receptor (beta chain) comes out of a study of T cells after posttransplantation cyclophosphamide. About this clone itself: Antigen specificity is unknown.

Whole-study results and caveats: Donor-recipient repertoire similarity was low at 1-2 months, rising over year one. Tissue-infiltrating T cells from skin or gut overlapped little with blood T cells.

Assay: immunoSEQ multiplex PCR; the TCRdb copy retains only in-frame clones and omits some. The sample consists of just over 65,000 clones, over 85% of them appearing once. Germline V lookup: CDR1 SGHRS, CDR2 YFSETQ. With 2 bases removed from V and 5 bases from J, the gap between germline ends came to 6 bases. The CDR3 runs to 12 residues. This TCR was sampled from a woman in her 30s in good health and a related stem cell transplant donor. The J gene is TRBJ2-3, the V gene TRBV5-1, with D possibly matching TRBD1 (6 bases). The sample was PBMCs. The CDR3 bases are TGCGCCAGCAGCTTACAGGGAGATACGCAGTATTTT. It is translated as CASSLQGDTQYF.